The sequence of this TCR beta chain was determined in a study of regulatory T cells in long-lasting Graves disease. This clonotype has a count of ten or more. Time point noted: newly diagnosed GD, antithyroid drugs for less than 3 months. PBMC-derived RNA was used for the TCR library. Building of the TCR beta libraries involved iRepertoire HTBI primers and Arm-PCR of CDR3 regions. TCRdb reprocessed the multiplex PCR reads via MiXCR and lists one record per CDR3 protein. The table records over 350,000 distinct CDR3 sequences, about 15% of them present only once. Per the germline V gene, CDR1 is KGHSH and CDR2 is LQKENI. There are 16 residues in the CDR3. The junction had 13 bases not matched to a gene; V was cut back by 4 bases and J by 6 bases. This same sample was also taken into another study, of T cells in Graves' hyperthyroidism and ophthalmopathy.

The V gene is TRBV18, the J gene TRBJ1-2; 8 nucleotides agree with TRBD1. The material was peripheral blood mononuclear cells (PBMCs), obtained at new diagnosis, from a patient treated with antithyroid drugs. The source is a middle-aged woman with Graves disease. CDR3 coding DNA: TGTGCCAGCTCACTCGGACAGGGAGGTAATTCGGATGGCTACACCTTC. Translation: CASSLGQGGNSDGYTF.